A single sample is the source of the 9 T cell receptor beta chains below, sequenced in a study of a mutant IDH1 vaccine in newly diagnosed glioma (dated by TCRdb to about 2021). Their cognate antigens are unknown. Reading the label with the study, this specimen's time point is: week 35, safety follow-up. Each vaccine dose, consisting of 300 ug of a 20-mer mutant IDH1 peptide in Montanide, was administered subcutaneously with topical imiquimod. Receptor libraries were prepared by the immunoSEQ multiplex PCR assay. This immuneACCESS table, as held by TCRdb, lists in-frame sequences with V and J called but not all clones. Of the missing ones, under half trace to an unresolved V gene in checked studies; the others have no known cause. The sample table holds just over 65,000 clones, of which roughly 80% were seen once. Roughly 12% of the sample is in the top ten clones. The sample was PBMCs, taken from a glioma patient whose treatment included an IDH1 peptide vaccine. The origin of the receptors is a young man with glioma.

The CDR3 DNA sequence: TGCGCCAGCAGCCGAGTACAGGGGGCGAGGGCACCCCTCCACTTT. It yields the protein CASSRVQGARAPLHF. This chain connects TRBV4-3 to TRBJ1-6; 9 bases are shared with TRBD1. V shed 4 bases, J shed 11 bases, and the junction held 9 bases outside the gene matches. The CDR3 loop spans 15 amino acids. Germline V CDR1 and CDR2: LGHNA, YSLEER.

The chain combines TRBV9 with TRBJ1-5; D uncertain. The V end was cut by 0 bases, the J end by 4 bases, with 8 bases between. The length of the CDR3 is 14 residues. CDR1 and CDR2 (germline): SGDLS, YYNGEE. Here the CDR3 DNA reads TGTGCCAGCAGCGTAGGGCAGGTTAATCAGCCCCAGCATTTT. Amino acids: CASSVGQVNQPQHF. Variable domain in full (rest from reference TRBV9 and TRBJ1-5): DSGVTQTPKHLITATGQRVTLRCSPRSGDLSVYWYQQSLDQGLQFLIQYYNGEERAKGNILERFSAQQFPDLHSELNLSSLELGDSALYFCASSVGQVNQPQHFGDGTRLSIL.

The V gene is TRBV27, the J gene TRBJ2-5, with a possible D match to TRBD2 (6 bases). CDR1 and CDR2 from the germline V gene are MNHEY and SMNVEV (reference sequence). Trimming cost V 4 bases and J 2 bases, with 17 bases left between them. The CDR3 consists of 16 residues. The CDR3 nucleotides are TGTGCCAGCAGTTCACCATCAGCGGGCCTGCAAGAGACCCAGTACTTC. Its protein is CASSSPSAGLQETQYF.

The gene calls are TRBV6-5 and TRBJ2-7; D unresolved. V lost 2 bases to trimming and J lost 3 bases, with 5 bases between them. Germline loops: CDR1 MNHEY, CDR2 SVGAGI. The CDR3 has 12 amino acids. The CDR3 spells CASSYVGYEQYF. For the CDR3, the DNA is TGTGCCAGCAGTTACGTAGGCTACGAGCAGTACTTC.

As DNA, the CDR3 is TGTGCCAGCAGTTTAAGTAGCTCGTCGATCGGGTGGGTGGGGCAGTATTTT. Translating it yields CASSLSSSSIGWVGQYF. The gene calls are TRBV27 and TRBJ2-3; unclear D gene. In germline, CDR1 is MNHEY, CDR2 SMNVEV (reference sequence). The CDR3 is made up of 17 amino acids. The V and J ends lost 2 bases and 11 bases respectively, with 26 bases between them.

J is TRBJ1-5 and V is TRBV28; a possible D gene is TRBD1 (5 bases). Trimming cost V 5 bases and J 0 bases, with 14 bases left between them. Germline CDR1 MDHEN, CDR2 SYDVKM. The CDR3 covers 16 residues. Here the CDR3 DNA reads TGTGCCAGCAGTACCGGCAGGGTCTATAGCAATCAGCCCCAGCATTTT. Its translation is CASSTGRVYSNQPQHF.

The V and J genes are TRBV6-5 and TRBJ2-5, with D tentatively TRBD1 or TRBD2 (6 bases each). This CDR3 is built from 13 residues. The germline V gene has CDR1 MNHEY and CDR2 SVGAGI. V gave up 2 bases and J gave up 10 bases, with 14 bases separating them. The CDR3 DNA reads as TGTGCCAGCAGTTACCCTCGGGGGCGGGACCAGTACTTC. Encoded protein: CASSYPRGRDQYF.

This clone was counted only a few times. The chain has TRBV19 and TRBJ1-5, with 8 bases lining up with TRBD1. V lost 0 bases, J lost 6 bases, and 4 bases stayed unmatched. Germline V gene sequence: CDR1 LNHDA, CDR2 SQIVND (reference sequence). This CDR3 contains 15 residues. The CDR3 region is CASSIDQGAVQPQHF. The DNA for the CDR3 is TGTGCCAGTAGTATAGATCAGGGGGCGGTTCAGCCCCAGCATTTT.

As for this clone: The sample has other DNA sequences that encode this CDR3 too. The CDR3 DNA is TGTGCCAGCAGCGTAGCTACCTCTTCCGAGCAGTACTTC. Translation: CASSVATSSEQYF. The chain employs TRBV9 and TRBJ2-7; unclear D gene. CDR3 length: 13 residues. V lost 0 bases and J lost 6, with 10 bases in between. Germline-derived CDR1 and CDR2 are SGDLS and YYNGEE.